The rows below give T cell receptor beta chains drawn from one sample of a study of Tregs in tolerant kidney transplant recipients. Method: immunoSEQ multiplex PCR; TCRdb's copy keeps in-frame clones and lacks some. This table has 60,000 or so clones, around 83% appearing once. The sample consisted of CD4+ T cells from blood. Source of these receptors: a human donor in good health. CDR3s include the opening cysteine and the closing phenylalanine or tryptophan. D genes are given only for firm matches. For some rows the clone size is stated as once, few or many, or as a class when expanded; others skip it.

J gene,V gene,D gene,clone size,CDR3 DNA,CDR3 protein
TRBJ1-3,TRBV29-1,.,.,TGCAGCGTTCAGGGGGGAAACACCATATATTTT,CSVQGGNTIYF
TRBJ2-3,TRBV9,.,.,TGTGCCAGCAGCATGAGGGACTCTAGCACAGATACGCAGTATTTT,CASSMRDSSTDTQYF
TRBJ1-2,TRBV28,.,.,TGTGCCAGCAGTCCCCAGGGAAGGGACAATGGCTACACCTTC,CASSPQGRDNGYTF
TRBJ1-2,TRBV19,.,.,TGTGCCAGTAGTATAGGGAACAGCTATGGCTACACCTTC,CASSIGNSYGYTF
TRBJ2-3,TRBV7-2,TRBD2,.,TGTGCCAGCAGCCCTAGCGGGGGTTCTGGGCAGTATTTT,CASSPSGGSGQYF
TRBJ1-5,TRBV21-1,.,.,TGTGCCAGCACCAAAATGAACCTTTATCAGCCCCAGCATTTT,CASTKMNLYQPQHF
TRBJ2-7,TRBV7-2,.,.,TGTGCCAGCAGCTTCTATACGGGACATTCCTACGAGCAGTACTTC,CASSFYTGHSYEQYF
TRBJ2-7,TRBV10-3,TRBD1,.,TGTGCCATCAGTGCGCACGGACAGGGCCAGGGGTCCTACGAGCAGTACTTC,CAISAHGQGQGSYEQYF
TRBJ2-1,TRBV10-3,.,.,TGTGCCATCAGTGAACAAGCGGCGGAATACAATGAGCAGTTCTTC,CAISEQAAEYNEQFF
TRBJ2-7,TRBV6-5,TRBD2,.,TGTGCCAGCAGCGCCTCGGGCGGGGGACCATACGAGCAGTACTTC,CASSASGGGPYEQYF
TRBJ1-4,TRBV7-9,.,.,TGTGCCAGCAGCAAGCTATCGGGGGGCCGAGTAGATGAAAAACTGTTTTTT,CASSKLSGGRVDEKLFF
TRBJ1-1,TRBV4-1,TRBD1,.,TGCGCCAGCAGCCTGGACAGGGCGGGTACTGAAGCTTTCTTT,CASSLDRAGTEAFF
TRBJ1-4,TRBV7-2,.,.,TGTGCCAGCAGCGCTGAAAAACTGTTTTTT,CASSAEKLFF
TRBJ2-3,TRBV7-2,TRBD2,.,TGTGCCAGCAGCTACTCCCTTAGCGGGGCCACAGATACGCAGTATTTT,CASSYSLSGATDTQYF
TRBJ1-1,TRBV5-1,.,.,TGCGCCAGCAGCTTGAACCTCCGGGGTCCGGACACTGAAGCTTTCTTT,CASSLNLRGPDTEAFF
TRBJ1-2,TRBV27,.,.,TGTGCCAGCAGTTTACGCCGGGAGAACTATGGCTACACCTTC,CASSLRRENYGYTF
TRBJ1-6,TRBV11-2,.,.,TGTGCCAGCAGCTTAGTTGCGCCCTATTCACCCCTCCACTTT,CASSLVAPYSPLHF
TRBJ2-5,TRBV2,.,.,TGTGCCAGCAGTGAGCGGGTAGAGACCCAGTACTTC,CASSERVETQYF
TRBJ2-3,TRBV11-2,TRBD2,.,TGTGCCAGCAGCCGGACTAGCGGGGGGCCACGCACAGATACGCAGTATTTT,CASSRTSGGPRTDTQYF
TRBJ2-3,TRBV5-4,.,few,TGTGCCAGCAGCTTTACGGGGAGTTTAGATACGCAGTATTTT,CASSFTGSLDTQYF
TRBJ1-1,TRBV2,.,.,TGTGCCGGCATGGATTTGAACACTGAAGCTTTCTTT,CAGMDLNTEAFF
TRBJ2-2,TRBV7-8,.,.,TGTGCCAGCAGCTTAGAAGGAGGGGCGAACACCGGGGAGCTGTTTTTT,CASSLEGGANTGELFF
TRBJ2-2,TRBV27,TRBD1,.,TGTGCCAGCAGTCGTCAGACAGGGGGTAACACCGGGGAGCTGTTTTTT,CASSRQTGGNTGELFF
TRBJ1-2,TRBV11-2,TRBD1,.,TGTGCCAGCAGCCCTACAGGGGAGTACTATGGCTACACCTTC,CASSPTGEYYGYTF
TRBJ2-5,TRBV9,TRBD1,.,TGTGCCAGCAACCCCCAGGGGGCTTGGGAGACCCAGTACTTC,CASNPQGAWETQYF
TRBJ1-3,TRBV11-2,.,.,TGTGCCAGCAGCCTAACCCGGGACTCTGGAAACACCATATATTTT,CASSLTRDSGNTIYF
TRBJ2-7,TRBV2,.,.,TGTGCCAGCGCAAGTATGATTGGAAGTCTCGAGCAGTACTTC,CASASMIGSLEQYF
TRBJ2-3,TRBV4-2,.,.,TGTGCCAGCAGCCAAGAGCAGGGTAGGGGAGATACGCAGTATTTT,CASSQEQGRGDTQYF
TRBJ1-2,TRBV28,.,.,TGTGCCAGCGAAAGATCTGGCTACACCTTC,CASERSGYTF
TRBJ2-3,TRBV11-2,TRBD1,.,TGTGCCAGCAGCTTAGATCCCGGGACAGGGAGGCAGTATTTT,CASSLDPGTGRQYF
TRBJ2-2,TRBV19,.,.,TGTGCCAGTAGTACCCGGGATCGTAACACCGGGGAGCTGTTTTTT,CASSTRDRNTGELFF
TRBJ2-7,TRBV11-2,TRBD2,.,TGTGCCAGCAGCCTGGAGTTGGCGGGAGGAGGATCCTACGAGCAGTACTTC,CASSLELAGGGSYEQYF
TRBJ1-1,TRBV20-1,.,.,TGCAGTGCAGCAAGGGACACTGAAGCTTTCTTT,CSAARDTEAFF
TRBJ2-3,TRBV27,.,.,TGTGCCAGCAGACCGTCCGCCACAGATACGCAGTATTTT,CASRPSATDTQYF
TRBJ1-1,TRBV7-3,TRBD1,.,TGTGCCAGCAGCCCTAGGGGGCAGGGTCCCACTGAAGCTTTCTTT,CASSPRGQGPTEAFF
TRBJ1-1,TRBV11-3,.,once,TGTGCCAGCAGCTTAGAGTCAGGTGGGGACACTGAAGCTTTCTTT,CASSLESGGDTEAFF
TRBJ1-1,TRBV5-1,.,few,TGCGCCAGCAGCTTGGTCGCAGGGAACACTGAAGCTTTCTTT,CASSLVAGNTEAFF
TRBJ1-2,TRBV6-1,.,once,TGTGCCAGCACCCCCGGGTCTTGGGGCTATGGCTACACCTTC,CASTPGSWGYGYTF
TRBJ1-2,TRBV19,.,medium-sized,TGTGCCAGTAGTATAGAAGCCGCCCTAGCGCGTTCTAACTATGGCTACACCTTC,CASSIEAALARSNYGYTF
TRBJ2-7,TRBV21-1,.,.,TGTGCCAGCAGCAAAGCGGCGGATTGCGAGCAGTACTTC,CASSKAADCEQYF